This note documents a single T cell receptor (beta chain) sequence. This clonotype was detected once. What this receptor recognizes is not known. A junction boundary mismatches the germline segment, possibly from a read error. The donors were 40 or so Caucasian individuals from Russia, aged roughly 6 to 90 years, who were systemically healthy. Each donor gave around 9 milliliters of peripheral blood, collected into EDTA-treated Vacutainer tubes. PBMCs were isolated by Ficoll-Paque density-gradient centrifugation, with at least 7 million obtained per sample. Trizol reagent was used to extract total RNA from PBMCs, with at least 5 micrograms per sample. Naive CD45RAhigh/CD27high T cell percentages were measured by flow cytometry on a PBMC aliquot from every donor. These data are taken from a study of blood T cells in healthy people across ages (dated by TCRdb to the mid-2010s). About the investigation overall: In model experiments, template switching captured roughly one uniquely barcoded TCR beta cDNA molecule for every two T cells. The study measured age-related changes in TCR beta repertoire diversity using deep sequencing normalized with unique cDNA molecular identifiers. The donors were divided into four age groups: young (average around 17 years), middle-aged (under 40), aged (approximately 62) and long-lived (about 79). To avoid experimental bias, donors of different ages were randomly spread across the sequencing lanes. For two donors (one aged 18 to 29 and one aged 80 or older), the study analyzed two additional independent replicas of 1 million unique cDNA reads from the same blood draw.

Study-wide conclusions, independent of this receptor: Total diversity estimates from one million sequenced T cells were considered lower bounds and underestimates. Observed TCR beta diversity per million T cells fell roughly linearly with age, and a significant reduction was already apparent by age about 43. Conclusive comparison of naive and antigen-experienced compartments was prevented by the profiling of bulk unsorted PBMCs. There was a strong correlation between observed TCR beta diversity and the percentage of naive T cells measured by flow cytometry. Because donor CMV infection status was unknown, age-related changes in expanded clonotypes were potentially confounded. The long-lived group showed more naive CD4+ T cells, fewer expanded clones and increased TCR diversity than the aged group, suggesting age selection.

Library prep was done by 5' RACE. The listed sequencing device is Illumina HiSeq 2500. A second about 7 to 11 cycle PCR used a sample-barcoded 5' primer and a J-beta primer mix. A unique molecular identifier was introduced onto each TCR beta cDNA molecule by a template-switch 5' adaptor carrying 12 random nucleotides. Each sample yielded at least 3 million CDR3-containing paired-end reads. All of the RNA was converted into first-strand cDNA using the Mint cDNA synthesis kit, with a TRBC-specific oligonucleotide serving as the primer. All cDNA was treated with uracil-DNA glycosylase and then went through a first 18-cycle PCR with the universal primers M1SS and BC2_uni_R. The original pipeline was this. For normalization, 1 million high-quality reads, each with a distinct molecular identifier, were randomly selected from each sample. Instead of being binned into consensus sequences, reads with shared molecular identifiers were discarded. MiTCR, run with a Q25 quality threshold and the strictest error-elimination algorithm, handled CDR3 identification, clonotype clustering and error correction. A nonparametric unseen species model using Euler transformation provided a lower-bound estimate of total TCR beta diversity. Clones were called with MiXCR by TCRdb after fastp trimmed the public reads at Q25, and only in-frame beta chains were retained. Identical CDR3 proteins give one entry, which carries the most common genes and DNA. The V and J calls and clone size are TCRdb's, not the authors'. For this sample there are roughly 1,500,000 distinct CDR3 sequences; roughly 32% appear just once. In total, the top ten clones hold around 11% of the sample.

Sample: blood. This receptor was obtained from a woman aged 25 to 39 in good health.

The DNA reads TGTGCCGGCAGTTATGAGGGGTTCGATGGCTACACCTTC. It codes for CAGSYEGFDGYTF. The V and J segments used are TRBV27 and TRBJ1-2; TRBD1 could be the D gene, as 5 bases match. Measured from the cysteine to the phenylalanine, the CDR3 is 13 residues long. Kept here is only the CDR3 DNA, which spans 39 bases and is read in frame from base 1. Sequences MNHEY (CDR1) and SMNVEV (CDR2) are obtained from the germline V gene (reference sequence).